This TCR beta chain was observed in a study of T cells in Graves' hyperthyroidism and ophthalmopathy. This clonotype was seen repeatedly, ten times or more. The TCR beta CDR3 regions underwent amplification using RNA transcripts as the source. A first-round RT-PCR of the TCR CDR3 used the HTBI primer set. Each CDR3 protein is one row after TCRdb ran MiXCR on the multiplex PCR reads. The sample has about 640,000 distinct CDR3 sequences, roughly 15% seen once. Active moderate-to-severe ophthalmopathy, Clinical Activity Score at least 3, NOSPECS at least 4, under 3 months' duration. Clinical symptoms, serum thyroxine, TRAb, thyroid ultrasound and orbital computed tomography established diagnosis. The V gene end was trimmed by 7 bases and the J gene end by 2 bases; junction bases not matched to a gene: 18. Germline V gene sequence: CDR1 MDHEN, CDR2 SYDVKM. The CDR3 has 18 residues.

Input material: blood. The receptor comes from a woman in her fifties or sixties with Graves' ophthalmopathy. The chain joins TRBV28 to TRBJ2-3; 7 bases line up with TRBD2. CDR3 nucleotide sequence: TGTGCCAGCAACCCTCCCTTCCGCCTAGCGGCCTCCACAGATACGCAGTATTTT. It encodes CASNPPFRLAASTDTQYF.